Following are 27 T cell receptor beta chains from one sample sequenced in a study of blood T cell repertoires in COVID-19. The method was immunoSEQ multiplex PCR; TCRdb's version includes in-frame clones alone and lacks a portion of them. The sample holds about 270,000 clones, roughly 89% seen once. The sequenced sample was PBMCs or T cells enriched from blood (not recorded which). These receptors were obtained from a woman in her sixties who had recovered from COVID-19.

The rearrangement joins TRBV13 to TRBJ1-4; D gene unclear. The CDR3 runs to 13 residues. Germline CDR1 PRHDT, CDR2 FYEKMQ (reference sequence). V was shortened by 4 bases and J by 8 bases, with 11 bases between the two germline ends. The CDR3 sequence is CASSSRVSEKLFF. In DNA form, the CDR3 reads TGTGCCAGCAGCTCTCGGGTCTCCGAAAAACTGTTTTTT.

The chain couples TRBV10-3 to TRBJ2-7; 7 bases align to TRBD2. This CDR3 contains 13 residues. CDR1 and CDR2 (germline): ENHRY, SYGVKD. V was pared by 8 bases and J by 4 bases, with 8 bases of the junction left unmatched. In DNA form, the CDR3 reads TGTGCCATCCGGGGGGTCAGATTATACGAGCAGTACTTC. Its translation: CAIRGVRLYEQYF.

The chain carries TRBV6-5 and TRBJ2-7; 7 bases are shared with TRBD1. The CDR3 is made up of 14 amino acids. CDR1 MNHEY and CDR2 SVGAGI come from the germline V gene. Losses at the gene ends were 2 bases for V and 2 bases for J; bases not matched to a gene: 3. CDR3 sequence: CASSYARGPYEQYF. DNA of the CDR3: TGTGCCAGCAGTTACGCAAGGGGGCCCTACGAGCAGTACTTC.

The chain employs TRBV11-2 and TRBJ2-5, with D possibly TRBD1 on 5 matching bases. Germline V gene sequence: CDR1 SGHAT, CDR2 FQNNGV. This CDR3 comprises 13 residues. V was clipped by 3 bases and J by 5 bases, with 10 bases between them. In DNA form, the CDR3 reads TGTGCCAGCAGCTTCGACAGAGTGGAGACCCAGTACTTC. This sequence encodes CASSFDRVETQYF.

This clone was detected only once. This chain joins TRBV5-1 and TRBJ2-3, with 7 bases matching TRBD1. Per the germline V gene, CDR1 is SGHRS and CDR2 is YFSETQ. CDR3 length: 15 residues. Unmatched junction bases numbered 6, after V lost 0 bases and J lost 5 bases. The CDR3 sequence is CASSLEGQKQDTQYF. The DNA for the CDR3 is TGCGCCAGCAGCTTGGAGGGACAGAAACAAGATACGCAGTATTTT.

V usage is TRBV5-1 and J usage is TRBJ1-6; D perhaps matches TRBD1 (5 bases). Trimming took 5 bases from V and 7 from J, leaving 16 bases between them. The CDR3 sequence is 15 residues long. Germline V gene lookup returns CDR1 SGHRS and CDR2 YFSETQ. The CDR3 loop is CASRPGGTSNSPLHF. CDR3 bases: TGCGCCAGCAGACCCGGTGGGACTTCAAATTCACCCCTCCACTTT.

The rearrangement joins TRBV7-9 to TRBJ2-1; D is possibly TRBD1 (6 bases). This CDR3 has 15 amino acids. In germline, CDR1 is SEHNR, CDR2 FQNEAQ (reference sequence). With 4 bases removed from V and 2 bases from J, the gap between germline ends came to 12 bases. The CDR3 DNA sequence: TGTGCCAGCAGCTCCCCCGGACAGACCTACAATGAGCAGTTCTTC. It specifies CASSSPGQTYNEQFF.

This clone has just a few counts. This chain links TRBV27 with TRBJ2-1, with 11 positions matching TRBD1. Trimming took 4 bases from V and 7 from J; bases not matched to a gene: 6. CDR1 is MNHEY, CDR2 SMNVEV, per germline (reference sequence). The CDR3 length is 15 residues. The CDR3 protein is CASSSWTGGVNEQFF. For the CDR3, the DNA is TGTGCCAGCAGTTCGTGGACAGGGGGCGTGAATGAGCAGTTCTTC.

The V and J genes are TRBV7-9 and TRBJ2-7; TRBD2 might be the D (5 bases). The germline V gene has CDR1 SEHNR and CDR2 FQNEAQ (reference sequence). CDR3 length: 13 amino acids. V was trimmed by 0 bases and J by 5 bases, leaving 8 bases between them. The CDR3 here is CASSLAGRNEQYF. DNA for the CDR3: TGTGCCAGCAGCTTAGCGGGGAGAAACGAGCAGTACTTC.

CDR3 in amino acids: CASSLTEPGPTQYF. For the CDR3, the DNA is TGTGCCAGCAGTCTCACAGAACCTGGGCCGACCCAGTACTTC. The chain couples TRBV28 to TRBJ2-5; D gene unclear. The CDR3 has 14 residues. Per germline, CDR1 MDHEN and CDR2 SYDVKM. V was pared by 5 bases and J by 7 bases, with 17 bases between. The full variable domain, rest sourced from reference TRBV28 and TRBJ2-5, is DVKVTQSSRYLVKRTGEKVFLECVQDMDHENMFWYRQDPGLGLRLIYFSYDVKMKEKGDIPEGYSVSREKKERFSLILESASTNQTSMYLCASSLTEPGPTQYFGPGTRLLVL.

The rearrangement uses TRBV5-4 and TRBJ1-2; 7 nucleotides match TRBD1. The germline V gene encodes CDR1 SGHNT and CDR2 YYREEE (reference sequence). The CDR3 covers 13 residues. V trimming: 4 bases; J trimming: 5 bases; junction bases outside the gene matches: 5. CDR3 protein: CASSGDSEYGYTF. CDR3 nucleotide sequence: TGTGCCAGCAGCGGGGACAGCGAGTATGGCTACACCTTC.

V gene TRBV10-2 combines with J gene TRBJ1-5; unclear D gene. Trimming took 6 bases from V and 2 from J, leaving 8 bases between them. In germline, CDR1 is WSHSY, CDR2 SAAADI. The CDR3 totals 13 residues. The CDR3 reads CASRYSGNQPQHF. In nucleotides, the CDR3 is TGCGCCAGCAGGTACAGTGGCAATCAGCCCCAGCATTTT.

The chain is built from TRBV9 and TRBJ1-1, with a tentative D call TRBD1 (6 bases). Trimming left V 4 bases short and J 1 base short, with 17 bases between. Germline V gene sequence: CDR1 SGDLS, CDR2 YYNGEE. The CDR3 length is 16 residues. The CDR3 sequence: CASSQGPGGSNTEAFF. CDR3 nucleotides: TGTGCCAGCAGCCAAGGTCCTGGGGGCTCGAACACTGAAGCTTTCTTT.

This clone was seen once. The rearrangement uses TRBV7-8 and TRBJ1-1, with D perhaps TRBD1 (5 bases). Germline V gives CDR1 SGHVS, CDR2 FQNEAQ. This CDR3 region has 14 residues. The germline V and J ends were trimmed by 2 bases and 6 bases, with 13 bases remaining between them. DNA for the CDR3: TGTGCCAGCAGCTTACGGGGGGGGTACTCTGAAGCTTTCTTT. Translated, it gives CASSLRGGYSEAFF. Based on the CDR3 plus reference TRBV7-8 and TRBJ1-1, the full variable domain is GAGVSQSPRYKVAKRGQDVALRCDPISGHVSLFWYQQALGQGPEFLTYFQNEAQLDKSGLPSDRFFAERPEGSVSTLKIQRTQQEDSAVYLCASSLRGGYSEAFFGQGTRLTVV.

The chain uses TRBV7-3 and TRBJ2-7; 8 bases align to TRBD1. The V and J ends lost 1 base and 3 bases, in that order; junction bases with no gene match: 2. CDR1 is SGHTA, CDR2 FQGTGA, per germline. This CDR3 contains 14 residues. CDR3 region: CASSLNRGSYEQYF. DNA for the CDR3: TGTGCCAGCAGCTTAAACAGGGGGAGCTACGAGCAGTACTTC.

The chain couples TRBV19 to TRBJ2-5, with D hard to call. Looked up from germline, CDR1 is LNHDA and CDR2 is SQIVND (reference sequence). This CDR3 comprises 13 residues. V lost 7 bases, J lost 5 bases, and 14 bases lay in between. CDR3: CASKKSVEETQYF. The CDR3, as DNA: TGTGCCAGTAAAAAGAGCGTGGAGGAGACCCAGTACTTC.

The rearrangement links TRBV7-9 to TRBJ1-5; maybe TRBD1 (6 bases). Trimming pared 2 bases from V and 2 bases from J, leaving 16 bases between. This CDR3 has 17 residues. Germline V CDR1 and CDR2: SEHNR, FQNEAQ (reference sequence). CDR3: CASSLRSGRGGNQPQHF. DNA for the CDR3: TGTGCCAGCAGCTTACGGTCGGGCAGGGGTGGCAATCAGCCCCAGCATTTT.

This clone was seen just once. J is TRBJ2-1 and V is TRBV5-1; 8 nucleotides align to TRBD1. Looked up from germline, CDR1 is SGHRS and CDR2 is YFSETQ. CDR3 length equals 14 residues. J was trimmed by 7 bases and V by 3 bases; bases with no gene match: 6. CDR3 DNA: TGCGCCAGCAGCTACGACAGGGGATCGAATGAGCAGTTCTTC. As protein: CASSYDRGSNEQFF.

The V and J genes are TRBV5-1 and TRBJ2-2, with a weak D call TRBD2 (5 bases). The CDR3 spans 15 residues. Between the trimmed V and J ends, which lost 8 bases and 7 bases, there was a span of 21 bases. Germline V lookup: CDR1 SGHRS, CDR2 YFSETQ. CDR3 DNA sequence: TGCGCCAGTGGAAGGACGCTACTAGGAGTCGGGGAGCTGTTTTTT. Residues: CASGRTLLGVGELFF.

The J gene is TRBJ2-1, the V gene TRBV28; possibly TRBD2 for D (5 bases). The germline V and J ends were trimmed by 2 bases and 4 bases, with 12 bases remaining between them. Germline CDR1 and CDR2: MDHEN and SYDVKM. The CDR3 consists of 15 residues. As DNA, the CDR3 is TGTGCCAGCAGTTTAGGTACTAGAATATACAATGAGCAGTTCTTC. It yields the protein CASSLGTRIYNEQFF.

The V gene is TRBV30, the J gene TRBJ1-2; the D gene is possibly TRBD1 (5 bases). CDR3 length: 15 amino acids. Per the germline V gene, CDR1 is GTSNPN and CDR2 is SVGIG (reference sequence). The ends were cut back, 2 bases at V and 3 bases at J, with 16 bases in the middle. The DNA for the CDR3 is TGTGCCTGGAGTCACGGGGGATTCTTACACTATGGCTACACCTTC. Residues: CAWSHGGFLHYGYTF.

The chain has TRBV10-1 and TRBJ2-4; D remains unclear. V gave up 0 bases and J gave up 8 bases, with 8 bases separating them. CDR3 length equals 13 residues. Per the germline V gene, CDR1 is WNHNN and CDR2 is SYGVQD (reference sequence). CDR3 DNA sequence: TGCGCCAGCAGTGAGTCGCTCGGAGACATTCAGTACTTC. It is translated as CASSESLGDIQYF.

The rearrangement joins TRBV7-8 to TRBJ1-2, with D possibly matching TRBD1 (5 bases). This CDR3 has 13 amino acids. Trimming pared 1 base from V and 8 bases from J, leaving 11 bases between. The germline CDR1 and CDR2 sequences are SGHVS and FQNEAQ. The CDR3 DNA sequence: TGTGCCAGCAGCTTAGAAGGGGTTACCGGCTACACCTTC. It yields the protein CASSLEGVTGYTF. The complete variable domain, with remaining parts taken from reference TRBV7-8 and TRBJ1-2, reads GAGVSQSPRYKVAKRGQDVALRCDPISGHVSLFWYQQALGQGPEFLTYFQNEAQLDKSGLPSDRFFAERPEGSVSTLKIQRTQQEDSAVYLCASSLEGVTGYTFGSGTRLTVV.

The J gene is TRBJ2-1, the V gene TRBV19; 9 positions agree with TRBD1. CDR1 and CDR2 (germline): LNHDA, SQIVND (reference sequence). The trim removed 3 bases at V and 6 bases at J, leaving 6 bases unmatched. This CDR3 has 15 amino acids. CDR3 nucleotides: TGTGCCAGTAGTATCAACAGGGGGCCCCCCAATGAGCAGTTCTTC. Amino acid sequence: CASSINRGPPNEQFF.

DNA of the CDR3: TGTGCCAGCAGTTGGACAGAAAGGTATTACGAGCAGTACTTC. Translation gives CASSWTERYYEQYF. The rearrangement joins TRBV6-2 or TRBV6-3 to TRBJ2-7; TRBD1 is a possible D gene (6 bases). Trimming left V 4 bases short and J 4 bases short, with 14 bases between. Germline V CDR1 and CDR2: MNHEY, SVGEGT. The CDR3 is 14 residues long.

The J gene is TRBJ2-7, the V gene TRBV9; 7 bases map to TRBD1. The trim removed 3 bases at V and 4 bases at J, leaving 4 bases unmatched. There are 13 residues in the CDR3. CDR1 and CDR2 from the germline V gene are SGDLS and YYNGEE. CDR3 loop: CASSAGTEYEQYF. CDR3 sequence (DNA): TGTGCCAGCAGCGCCGGGACAGAGTACGAGCAGTACTTC.

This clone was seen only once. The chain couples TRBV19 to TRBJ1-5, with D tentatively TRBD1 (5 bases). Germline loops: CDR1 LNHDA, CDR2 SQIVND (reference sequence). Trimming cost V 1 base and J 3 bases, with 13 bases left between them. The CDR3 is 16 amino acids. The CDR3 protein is CASSIGPRATNQPQHF. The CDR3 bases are TGTGCCAGTAGTATAGGTCCCAGGGCTACCAATCAGCCCCAGCATTTT.